Sequencing of this T cell receptor beta chain was carried out in a study of T cells in localized non-small cell lung cancer. Profiling relied on immunoSEQ multiplex PCR, and the TCRdb table lists in-frame clones only, not all of them. The data hold some 52,000 clones, with 60% to 85% observed a single time. The count of this clone is one. This clonotype originated in a woman aged 40-75 years with stage II lung adenocarcinoma. The input for sequencing was PBMCs, taken before any cancer treatment.

This CDR3 is CASSQAVTGDSETQYF. The CDR3 DNA sequence: TGTGCCAGCAGCCAAGCGGTGACCGGGGATTCAGAGACCCAGTACTTC. This sequence joins TRBV4-2 and TRBJ2-5; a possible D gene is TRBD2 (5 bases). The germline V and J ends were trimmed by 1 base and 4 bases, with 16 bases remaining between them. This CDR3 spans 16 amino acids. Germline CDR1 LGHNA, CDR2 YNFKEQ.